Listed below are T cell receptor beta chains from one sample, sequenced in a study of blood T cell repertoires in COVID-19. TCRdb's copy holds only in-frame clones and misses some; the assay was immunoSEQ multiplex PCR. The table includes 200,000 to 250,000 clones, 84% detected once. The sequencing input was peripheral blood. The receptors stem from a man aged 25 to 45 with active or convalescent COVID-19. Both conserved end residues are trimmed from each CDR3.

cdr3_aa: ASSLRQGAVGELF; v_call: TRBV5-4; cdr3_length: 13; j_call: TRBJ2-2
cdr3_aa: ASSSRSGTDDSSTDTQY; v_call: TRBV18; cdr3_length: 17; j_call: TRBJ2-3
cdr3_aa: ASRRTSGFDGELF; v_call: TRBV5-1; cdr3_length: 13; j_call: TRBJ2-2
cdr3_aa: ASSLGVSGGGTDEQF; v_call: TRBV27; cdr3_length: 15; j_call: TRBJ2-1
cdr3_aa: ASSVGGAEDTQY; v_call: TRBV9; cdr3_length: 12; j_call: TRBJ2-3
cdr3_aa: ASSYSGPSYEQY; v_call: TRBV6-2/TRBV6-3; cdr3_length: 12; j_call: TRBJ2-7
cdr3_aa: ASSLRQENTEAF; v_call: TRBV4-1; cdr3_length: 12; j_call: TRBJ1-1
cdr3_aa: ASSFQGAPDTGELF; v_call: TRBV5-1; cdr3_length: 14; j_call: TRBJ2-2
cdr3_aa: ASGRGEHYEQY; v_call: TRBV5-6; cdr3_length: 11; j_call: TRBJ2-7
cdr3_aa: ASSVEGVASGANVLT; v_call: TRBV9; cdr3_length: 15; j_call: TRBJ2-6
cdr3_aa: ASSIGRDGNQPQH; v_call: TRBV19; cdr3_length: 13; j_call: TRBJ1-5
cdr3_aa: ASSDRVDQPQH; v_call: TRBV4-2; cdr3_length: 11; j_call: TRBJ1-5
cdr3_aa: ASAGTSPDTQY; v_call: TRBV6-5; cdr3_length: 11; j_call: TRBJ2-3
cdr3_aa: ATSDLWGGSPDTQY; v_call: TRBV24-1; cdr3_length: 14; j_call: TRBJ2-3
cdr3_aa: ASSFSRGLGIEKLF; v_call: TRBV7-6; cdr3_length: 14; j_call: TRBJ1-4
cdr3_aa: ASSLGGQPGYGYT; v_call: TRBV7-9; cdr3_length: 13; j_call: TRBJ1-2
cdr3_aa: ASRGVKWYEQF; v_call: TRBV6-5; cdr3_length: 11; j_call: TRBJ2-1
cdr3_aa: ASSQDQVEQF; v_call: TRBV3-1/TRBV3-2; cdr3_length: 10; j_call: TRBJ2-1
cdr3_aa: ASSLRDRGLAGELF; v_call: TRBV7-8; cdr3_length: 14; j_call: TRBJ2-2
cdr3_aa: ASSQDNQVLWLDEQF; v_call: TRBV4-3; cdr3_length: 15; j_call: TRBJ2-1
cdr3_aa: ASSWRSEAYEQY; v_call: TRBV5-5; cdr3_length: 12; j_call: TRBJ2-7
cdr3_aa: ASSPRGEDGYT; v_call: TRBV28; cdr3_length: 11; j_call: TRBJ1-2
cdr3_aa: ASSPGQGVYNEQF; v_call: TRBV5-1; cdr3_length: 13; j_call: TRBJ2-1
cdr3_aa: ASSQGTSGSPSTDTQY; v_call: TRBV3-1/TRBV3-2; cdr3_length: 16; j_call: TRBJ2-3
cdr3_aa: AISGTQGAYEQY; v_call: TRBV10-3; cdr3_length: 12; j_call: TRBJ2-7
cdr3_aa: ASSLSMGQGSH; v_call: TRBV7-9; cdr3_length: 11; j_call: TRBJ2-5
cdr3_aa: ASSFRRNNEQF; v_call: TRBV7-2; cdr3_length: 11; j_call: TRBJ2-1
cdr3_aa: ASSGRVNTGELF; v_call: TRBV10-2; cdr3_length: 12; j_call: TRBJ2-2
cdr3_aa: ASSPAGGGYGYT; v_call: TRBV4-3; cdr3_length: 12; j_call: TRBJ1-2
cdr3_aa: ASGGAWREGYEQY; v_call: TRBV28; cdr3_length: 13; j_call: TRBJ2-7
cdr3_aa: AWSVLRSWDSSHAHKADTQY; v_call: TRBV30; cdr3_length: 20; j_call: TRBJ2-3
cdr3_aa: ASRTGLTVNEQF; v_call: TRBV18; cdr3_length: 12; j_call: TRBJ2-1
cdr3_aa: ASGGGGYNEQF; v_call: TRBV28; cdr3_length: 11; j_call: TRBJ2-1
cdr3_aa: ASSSPGFSYNEQF; v_call: TRBV11-2; cdr3_length: 13; j_call: TRBJ2-1
cdr3_aa: ASSSQVAGSYEQY; v_call: TRBV4-3; cdr3_length: 13; j_call: TRBJ2-7
cdr3_aa: ASKPTGTDTQY; v_call: TRBV19; cdr3_length: 11; j_call: TRBJ2-3
cdr3_aa: ASSLTSRGYNEQF; v_call: TRBV5-1; cdr3_length: 13; j_call: TRBJ2-1
cdr3_aa: ASSVGGLDPGPTNEKLF; v_call: TRBV6-4; cdr3_length: 17; j_call: TRBJ1-4
cdr3_aa: ASSPSHHSARGDYEQY; v_call: TRBV14; cdr3_length: 16; j_call: TRBJ2-7
cdr3_aa: ASSQGRVGSYEQY; v_call: TRBV4-3; cdr3_length: 13; j_call: TRBJ2-7
cdr3_aa: ASSYIRASGNTIY; v_call: TRBV6-5; cdr3_length: 13; j_call: TRBJ1-3